These T cell receptor beta chains were read from a single sample in a study of blood T cells in healthy people across ages. TCRdb passed the 5' RACE reads through MiXCR, listing each CDR3 protein once. This sample has 1 million or so distinct CDR3 sequences; 25% occur once, and the top ten carry about 0.72%. This same sample was also part of a study on T cells of mothers and their children.

The material sequenced was blood. These receptors originate from a girl aged 2 to 10 in good health. CDR3s include the opening cysteine and the closing phenylalanine or tryptophan. A D gene is named only where the DNA matches it firmly. Only part of the rows carry a size: once, few, many, or a class if the clone is expanded.

CDR3 DNA: TGTGCCAGCCGAATGGGGGCACGAAACAATCAGCCCCAGCATTTT
CDR3 protein: CASRMGARNNQPQHF
D gene: NA
V gene: TRBV6-5
J gene: TRBJ1-5
clone size: NA

CDR3 DNA: TGTGCCAGCAGCACCACCCTAGCTGGTTCCACAGATACGCAGTATTTT
CDR3 protein: CASSTTLAGSTDTQYF
D gene: NA
V gene: TRBV12-3/TRBV12-4
J gene: TRBJ2-3
clone size: few

CDR3 DNA: TGTGCCACCAGTGATCCAACAGGGGGTAAGGCTGCTGAGCAGTTCTTC
CDR3 protein: CATSDPTGGKAAEQFF
D gene: TRBD1
V gene: TRBV24-1
J gene: TRBJ2-1
clone size: few

CDR3 DNA: TGCAGTGCTAGAATTCAGCCGGGCTACACCTTC
CDR3 protein: CSARIQPGYTF
D gene: NA
V gene: TRBV20-1
J gene: TRBJ1-2
clone size: NA

CDR3 DNA: TGTGCCAGCAGGGGACAGGGAGACCTCTATGGCTACACCTTC
CDR3 protein: CASRGQGDLYGYTF
D gene: TRBD1
V gene: TRBV12-3/TRBV12-4
J gene: TRBJ1-2
clone size: few

CDR3 DNA: TGTGCCACCAGCAGGGGACAGGGTGGAAGAGATACGCAGTATTTT
CDR3 protein: CATSRGQGGRDTQYF
D gene: TRBD1
V gene: TRBV15
J gene: TRBJ2-3
clone size: once

CDR3 DNA: TGTGCCAGCAGCCAGGACTTAATGGGTCAGCCCCAGCATTTT
CDR3 protein: CASSQDLMGQPQHF
D gene: NA
V gene: TRBV12-3/TRBV12-4
J gene: TRBJ1-5
clone size: NA

CDR3 DNA: TGTGCCAGCATACGGACTAGCGGGAGTTACGAGCAGTACTTC
CDR3 protein: CASIRTSGSYEQYF
D gene: TRBD2
V gene: TRBV7-2
J gene: TRBJ2-7
clone size: NA

CDR3 DNA: TGTGCCAGCAGCCGGGACGGGAAGATTAATGAAAAACTGTTTTTT
CDR3 protein: CASSRDGKINEKLFF
D gene: NA
V gene: TRBV11-3
J gene: TRBJ1-4
clone size: NA

CDR3 DNA: TGTGCCAGCAGCCGTCGCGGGGCAGGCCACTACGAGCAGTACTTC
CDR3 protein: CASSRRGAGHYEQYF
D gene: NA
V gene: TRBV3-1
J gene: TRBJ2-7
clone size: NA

CDR3 DNA: TGCAGTGCTAGACGGACAGGGGAGAGTGGAAGCACCATATATTTT
CDR3 protein: CSARRTGESGSTIYF
D gene: TRBD1
V gene: TRBV20-1
J gene: TRBJ1-3
clone size: NA

CDR3 DNA: TGTGCCAGCAGTCCAGGGATAGCTTTCGGCGAGCAGTACTTC
CDR3 protein: CASSPGIAFGEQYF
D gene: NA
V gene: TRBV7-9
J gene: TRBJ2-7
clone size: few

CDR3 DNA: TGTGCCAGCAGCCGCGGCCCCAAGCAGTTCTTC
CDR3 protein: CASSRGPKQFF
D gene: NA
V gene: TRBV7-2
J gene: TRBJ2-1
clone size: NA

CDR3 DNA: TGCAGCGTTGACCCCAATGAGCAGTTCTTC
CDR3 protein: CSVDPNEQFF
D gene: NA
V gene: TRBV29-1
J gene: TRBJ2-1
clone size: few

CDR3 DNA: TGTGCCAGCAGACAAGGGAGGGACGAGCAGTACTTC
CDR3 protein: CASRQGRDEQYF
D gene: TRBD2
V gene: TRBV25-1
J gene: TRBJ2-7
clone size: NA

CDR3 DNA: TGTGCCAGCAGCTTACAACAGGGAGGGTATTCTGAAGCTTTCTTT
CDR3 protein: CASSLQQGGYSEAFF
D gene: NA
V gene: TRBV7-2
J gene: TRBJ1-1
clone size: few

CDR3 DNA: TGTGCCAGCACTGTCATTCCGGGGGTTAACTATGGCTACACCTTC
CDR3 protein: CASTVIPGVNYGYTF
D gene: NA
V gene: TRBV2
J gene: TRBJ1-2
clone size: NA

CDR3 DNA: TGTGCCAGCTCACCAAGCTTAGTGGGTCACAATGAGCAGTTCTTC
CDR3 protein: CASSPSLVGHNEQFF
D gene: NA
V gene: TRBV18
J gene: TRBJ2-1
clone size: few

CDR3 DNA: TGCAGTGCTAGAGACCCTCGGGAGCCCGTAGAGACCCAGTACTTC
CDR3 protein: CSARDPREPVETQYF
D gene: NA
V gene: TRBV20-1
J gene: TRBJ2-5
clone size: few

CDR3 DNA: TGTGCCACCAGCAGAGACCTGGGACTCCAAGAGACCCAGTACTTC
CDR3 protein: CATSRDLGLQETQYF
D gene: NA
V gene: TRBV15
J gene: TRBJ2-5
clone size: NA

CDR3 DNA: TGTGCCAGCAACCCGACAGGGGGCGACGCGGAGACCCAGTACTTC
CDR3 protein: CASNPTGGDAETQYF
D gene: TRBD1
V gene: TRBV25-1
J gene: TRBJ2-5
clone size: few

CDR3 DNA: TGTGCCTGCAGCTGGCCCGGGACTAGCGGGAGCCGAGACACAGATACGCAGTATTTT
CDR3 protein: CACSWPGTSGSRDTDTQYF
D gene: TRBD2
V gene: TRBV7-2
J gene: TRBJ2-3
clone size: few

CDR3 DNA: TGCGCCTCCAGGTTGGCTAGCGGGGGTAAGCAGTTCTTC
CDR3 protein: CASRLASGGKQFF
D gene: TRBD2
V gene: TRBV5-1
J gene: TRBJ2-1
clone size: NA

CDR3 DNA: TGTGCCAGCAGTGATTTAAACGGGACGCCGAACTATGGCTACACCTTC
CDR3 protein: CASSDLNGTPNYGYTF
D gene: NA
V gene: TRBV27
J gene: TRBJ1-2
clone size: few

CDR3 DNA: TGTGCCAGCAGCTTATTCGGACAGGGCCCTCCTATTTCGGAGACCCAGTACTTC
CDR3 protein: CASSLFGQGPPISETQYF
D gene: TRBD1
V gene: TRBV7-9
J gene: TRBJ2-5
clone size: few

CDR3 DNA: TGCAGTGTCGGAGGGATCTCCTCCTACGAGCAGTACTTC
CDR3 protein: CSVGGISSYEQYF
D gene: NA
V gene: TRBV20-1
J gene: TRBJ2-7
clone size: many

CDR3 DNA: TGTGCCAGCAGCCAAGATCGGTTGGGGGAGAGGGGCTACACCTTC
CDR3 protein: CASSQDRLGERGYTF
D gene: NA
V gene: TRBV4-2
J gene: TRBJ1-2
clone size: few

CDR3 DNA: TGCAGTGCGCTATCTGATGGCTACACCTTC
CDR3 protein: CSALSDGYTF
D gene: NA
V gene: TRBV20-1
J gene: TRBJ1-2
clone size: NA

CDR3 DNA: TGCGCCAGCAGCTTGACGCGGGGTATGAGTGAAAAACTGTTTTTT
CDR3 protein: CASSLTRGMSEKLFF
D gene: NA
V gene: TRBV5-1
J gene: TRBJ1-4
clone size: many

CDR3 DNA: TGTGCCAGCAGCTTGGAACGGAGGGCCCAGTACTTC
CDR3 protein: CASSLERRAQYF
D gene: NA
V gene: TRBV5-4
J gene: TRBJ2-5
clone size: NA

CDR3 DNA: TGCGCCAGCAGCTCTAATGGACTAGCGGGAGGGGCCAAAAACATTCAGTACTTC
CDR3 protein: CASSSNGLAGGAKNIQYF
D gene: TRBD2
V gene: TRBV5-1
J gene: TRBJ2-4
clone size: few

CDR3 DNA: TGTGCCAGCAGTCCGCTTAGCGGGAGGGATCCCTACGAGCAGTACTTC
CDR3 protein: CASSPLSGRDPYEQYF
D gene: TRBD2
V gene: TRBV27
J gene: TRBJ2-7
clone size: NA

CDR3 DNA: TGTGCCAGCGCCCGGGGGATGAACACTGAAGCTTTCTTT
CDR3 protein: CASARGMNTEAFF
D gene: NA
V gene: TRBV6-8
J gene: TRBJ1-1
clone size: NA

CDR3 DNA: TGTGCCAGCAGCTTAGCGGCAGCCTTCGGAGAGCAGTACTTC
CDR3 protein: CASSLAAAFGEQYF
D gene: NA
V gene: TRBV11-3
J gene: TRBJ2-7
clone size: few

CDR3 DNA: TGCAGCGTTGAGACAGGGGAGGAGACTGAAGCTTTCTTT
CDR3 protein: CSVETGEETEAFF
D gene: TRBD1
V gene: TRBV29-1
J gene: TRBJ1-1
clone size: NA

CDR3 DNA: TGTGCCAGCAGCCAACAAAGCGGGGGTGAGACCCAGTACTTC
CDR3 protein: CASSQQSGGETQYF
D gene: TRBD2
V gene: TRBV4-2
J gene: TRBJ2-5
clone size: NA

CDR3 DNA: TGTGCCAGCAGCCATTATATTGAGGGGGGGCCTCTCTACGAGCAGTACTTC
CDR3 protein: CASSHYIEGGPLYEQYF
D gene: NA
V gene: TRBV4-2
J gene: TRBJ2-7
clone size: NA

CDR3 DNA: TGTGCCAGCAGTGTACTAGCGGGGACCGGGGAGCTGTTTTTT
CDR3 protein: CASSVLAGTGELFF
D gene: TRBD2
V gene: TRBV9
J gene: TRBJ2-2
clone size: NA

CDR3 DNA: TGCGCCAGCAGCAGGGGGGAATCCATTGAAGCTTTCTTT
CDR3 protein: CASSRGESIEAFF
D gene: NA
V gene: TRBV5-1
J gene: TRBJ1-1
clone size: NA

CDR3 DNA: TGCAGTGCTAGCCGGCGGACGTTCCAAGAGACCCAGTACTTC
CDR3 protein: CSASRRTFQETQYF
D gene: NA
V gene: TRBV20-1
J gene: TRBJ2-5
clone size: few

CDR3 DNA: TGCGCCAGCAGCCAAGCACTAGCGGGAGAAGGTGAGCAGTTCTTC
CDR3 protein: CASSQALAGEGEQFF
D gene: TRBD2
V gene: TRBV4-1
J gene: TRBJ2-1
clone size: few

CDR3 DNA: TGCAGCGTTGTGGACCTGAGCTCCTACAATGAGCAGTTCTTC
CDR3 protein: CSVVDLSSYNEQFF
D gene: NA
V gene: TRBV29-1
J gene: TRBJ2-1
clone size: few

CDR3 DNA: TGTGCCAGCAGCTTAAAGGGACTTCAGTTCTTC
CDR3 protein: CASSLKGLQFF
D gene: NA
V gene: TRBV7-3
J gene: TRBJ2-1
clone size: few

CDR3 DNA: TGCAGTGCGCAACCTAGCACCGATACGCAGTATTTT
CDR3 protein: CSAQPSTDTQYF
D gene: NA
V gene: TRBV20-1
J gene: TRBJ2-3
clone size: few

CDR3 DNA: TGTGCCAGCAGTTTCGGAGGGGTCTATAATTCACCCCTCCACTTT
CDR3 protein: CASSFGGVYNSPLHF
D gene: NA
V gene: TRBV28
J gene: TRBJ1-6
clone size: NA

CDR3 DNA: TGCAGCGTTGACGTCCAAGAGACCCAGTACTTC
CDR3 protein: CSVDVQETQYF
D gene: NA
V gene: TRBV29-1
J gene: TRBJ2-5
clone size: NA

CDR3 DNA: TGTGCCGCCTCGCTTGGGGACACCTACAATGAGCAGTTCTTC
CDR3 protein: CAASLGDTYNEQFF
D gene: NA
V gene: TRBV12-3/TRBV12-4
J gene: TRBJ2-1
clone size: NA

CDR3 DNA: TGCAGTGCCTCCCCCGACGGATTTCTAATGGAGACCCAGTACTTC
CDR3 protein: CSASPDGFLMETQYF
D gene: NA
V gene: TRBV20-1
J gene: TRBJ2-5
clone size: NA

CDR3 DNA: TGTGCCAGCAGCTTAGCGGGGGTAGGCAGGGACCAAGAGACCCAGTACTTC
CDR3 protein: CASSLAGVGRDQETQYF
D gene: NA
V gene: TRBV7-8
J gene: TRBJ2-5
clone size: NA

CDR3 DNA: TGTGCCAGCAGTCCACTCGGACTGAAGCAGTTCTTC
CDR3 protein: CASSPLGLKQFF
D gene: NA
V gene: TRBV7-8
J gene: TRBJ2-1
clone size: NA

CDR3 DNA: TGCGCCAGCGGGACCCAGACAGGGGTCGAGACCCAGTACTTC
CDR3 protein: CASGTQTGVETQYF
D gene: TRBD1
V gene: TRBV5-1
J gene: TRBJ2-5
clone size: NA

CDR3 DNA: TGTGCCAGCAGCAGGGGGACTAGCGAGGATGAGCAGTTCTTC
CDR3 protein: CASSRGTSEDEQFF
D gene: NA
V gene: TRBV21-1
J gene: TRBJ2-1
clone size: many

CDR3 DNA: TGTGCCAGCAGTTGGACCCTATCCAATGAGCAGTTCTTC
CDR3 protein: CASSWTLSNEQFF
D gene: NA
V gene: TRBV12-3/TRBV12-4
J gene: TRBJ2-1
clone size: few

CDR3 DNA: TGTGCCACCAGTCCAGAGGGAGAGACCCAGTACTTC
CDR3 protein: CATSPEGETQYF
D gene: NA
V gene: TRBV24-1
J gene: TRBJ2-5
clone size: NA

CDR3 DNA: TGCAGCGTCTGGGGGGGGCCCCAAGAGACCCAGTACTTC
CDR3 protein: CSVWGGPQETQYF
D gene: NA
V gene: TRBV29-1
J gene: TRBJ2-5
clone size: few

CDR3 DNA: TGTGCCAGCAGATCCTCCGGGGACTATTTTTTC
CDR3 protein: CASRSSGDYFF
D gene: TRBD2
V gene: TRBV6-6
J gene: TRBJ2-4
clone size: NA

CDR3 DNA: TGCAGTGCTATTCGGAGCGGGGGGTACACAGATACGCAGTATTTT
CDR3 protein: CSAIRSGGYTDTQYF
D gene: TRBD2
V gene: TRBV20-1
J gene: TRBJ2-3
clone size: NA